The 8 T cell receptor beta chains listed next were all sequenced from one sample in a study of T cell responses to AZD1222 COVID-19 vaccine. Produced via immunoSEQ multiplex PCR; TCRdb's table is partial and in-frame only. This sample has over 110,000 clones, with 85% to 95% found just once. The sequencing used peripheral blood, collected on day 0 of AZD1222 vaccination. The receptors derive from an adult in good health.

The chain links TRBV4-2 to TRBJ2-2; TRBD2 matches 9 bases. The CDR3 has 17 amino acids. J lost 7 bases, V lost 0 bases, and 9 bases had no gene match. The germline gives CDR1 LGHNA, CDR2 YNFKEQ. This chain's CDR3 is CASSQEGDSGRNGELFF. The CDR3 nucleotides are TGTGCCAGCAGCCAAGAGGGAGATAGCGGGAGAAACGGGGAGCTGTTTTTT.

This clone turned up a few times. The chain links TRBV28 to TRBJ1-5; no reliable D call. The CDR3 covers 15 residues. Trimming pared 5 bases from V and 10 bases from J, leaving 21 bases between. The V gene's germline CDR1 is MDHEN and CDR2 SYDVKM. CDR3 coding DNA: TGTGCCAGCAGTCCCCGGTCCGGCACCCGCTTACCCCAGCATTTT. Translating gives CASSPRSGTRLPQHF.

V and J are TRBV14 and TRBJ1-2, with no clear D. The CDR3 length is 14 residues. Trimming pared 6 bases from V and 2 bases from J, leaving 13 bases between. Looked up from germline, CDR1 is SGHDN and CDR2 is FVKESK. The CDR3 reads CASSPSRTNYGYTF. The CDR3 DNA follows: TGTGCCAGCAGTCCCAGCAGGACCAACTATGGCTACACCTTC.

V gene TRBV7-6 combines with J gene TRBJ2-2; TRBD2 matches at 12 bases. The V gene end was trimmed by 3 bases and the J gene end by 3 bases; junction bases not matched to a gene: 8. The CDR3 is 18 amino acids. The germline gives CDR1 SGHVS, CDR2 FNYEAQ. CDR3 amino acids: CASSFGLAGTWDTGELFF. For the CDR3, the DNA is TGTGCCAGCAGCTTCGGACTAGCGGGGACGTGGGACACCGGGGAGCTGTTTTTT.

This clone showed up just a few times. The J gene is TRBJ2-2, the V gene TRBV19; 8 positions agree with TRBD2. CDR1 LNHDA and CDR2 SQIVND come from the germline V gene (reference sequence). J gave up 5 bases and V 0 bases, and 5 bases lay outside the gene matches. This CDR3 is built from 16 residues. Here the CDR3 DNA reads TGTGCCAGTAGTATAGAGGCCCCGGGAGGGACCGGGGAGCTGTTTTTT. Translation: CASSIEAPGGTGELFF.

V is TRBV11-3 and J is TRBJ2-3; 11 nucleotides align to TRBD2. With V trimmed by 5 bases and J by 6 bases, 10 bases remained unmatched. Germline CDR1 is SGHNT and CDR2 is YENEEA. This CDR3 is built from 16 residues. The CDR3 DNA is TGTGCCAGCAGCGTTACTAGCGGGGGCCAGGAGGATACGCAGTATTTT. Residues: CASSVTSGGQEDTQYF.

The chain uses TRBV19 and TRBJ2-1; 15 positions match TRBD2. Trimming removed 6 bases from V and 0 bases from J; junction bases left unmatched: 9. CDR1 and CDR2 (germline): LNHDA, SQIVND (reference sequence). This CDR3 contains 19 residues. CDR3: CASSQPGLAGGPSYNEQFF. In DNA, the CDR3 is TGTGCCAGTAGCCAACCGGGACTAGCGGGAGGCCCCTCCTACAATGAGCAGTTCTTC.

Here the CDR3 DNA reads TGTGCCAGCAGCTCTGGATCTATGAACGACAATGAGCAGTTCTTC. Translated, it gives CASSSGSMNDNEQFF. The genes are TRBV11-2 and TRBJ2-1, with D uncertain. The germline gives CDR1 SGHAT, CDR2 FQNNGV. Trimming took off 4 bases at V and 5 bases at J, with 15 bases between the two ends. The CDR3 runs 15 residues.